This TCR beta chain was captured in a study of cytomegalovirus exposure and HLA in healthy donors. Assay used: immunoSEQ multiplex PCR; TCRdb lists only in-frame clones, some missing. In the table there are nearly 200,000 clones, around 83% of which are singletons. Study-wide points: Cytomegalovirus-associated TCR beta chains were listed, numbering 164.

As regards this clone: Its target is not known.

The sequence was obtained from a woman under 40 in good health and CMV-seropositive. The sample was PBMCs.

The CDR3 nucleotides read TGTGCTAGTGGTCCCACCCTAATTAGTGAGCAGTTCTTC. Protein product: CASGPTLISEQFF. This chain joins TRBV12-5 and TRBJ2-1, with D unresolved. Per germline, CDR1 LGHNT and CDR2 FRNRAP. Trimming shortened V by 5 bases and J by 9 bases, and 14 bases separated the two germline ends. This CDR3 has 13 residues.